This entry lists 5 T cell receptor beta chains sequenced from one sample in a study of T cells in localized non-small cell lung cancer. Produced via immunoSEQ multiplex PCR; TCRdb's table is partial and in-frame only. The sample carries 30,000 to 35,000 clones, 88% recorded once. Sequences were derived from peripheral blood, sampled before any cancer treatment. These receptors came from a woman aged 35 to 75 with stage I lung adenocarcinoma.

J is TRBJ1-1 and V is TRBV7-2; D uncertain. V lost 5 bases, J lost 0 bases, and 13 bases lay in between. CDR1 is SGHTA, CDR2 FQGNSA, per germline. This CDR3 has 15 amino acids. The CDR3 nucleotides are TGTGCCAGCAGCATGGAGGGCCTAATGAACACTGAAGCTTTCTTT. It codes for CASSMEGLMNTEAFF. The whole variable domain, filled in from reference TRBV7-2 and TRBJ1-1, reads GAGVSQSPSNKVTEKGKDVELRCDPISGHTALYWYRQSLGQGLEFLIYFQGNSAPDKSGLPSDRFSAERTGGSVSTLTIQRTQQEDSAVYLCASSMEGLMNTEAFFGQGTRLTVV.

V usage is TRBV18 and J usage is TRBJ2-7; D not resolved. The germline CDR1 and CDR2 sequences are KGHSH and LQKENI. V lost 3 bases and J 0 bases, leaving 9 bases between the germline ends. The CDR3 has 14 residues. In DNA, the CDR3 is TGTGCCAGCTCACCCAGTTATAGCTCCTACGAGCAGTACTTC. It yields the protein CASSPSYSSYEQYF.

The rearrangement links TRBV5-1 to TRBJ2-3; 8 positions match TRBD2. CDR3 length equals 15 residues. J was trimmed by 4 bases and V by 2 bases; bases with no gene match: 6. Germline CDR1 is SGHRS and CDR2 is YFSETQ. The CDR3 sequence: CASSFYRGGSDTQYF. CDR3 coding DNA: TGCGCCAGCAGCTTCTACCGGGGGGGCTCAGATACGCAGTATTTT.

The V call is TRBV5-1, the J call TRBJ2-3, with 8 bases aligning to TRBD2. The CDR3 spans 18 residues. Losses at the gene ends were 2 bases for V and 2 bases for J; bases not matched to a gene: 13. Looked up from germline, CDR1 is SGHRS and CDR2 is YFSETQ. CDR3 coding DNA: TGCGCCAGCAGCTTCCCCCTCGCCGGGGGGGCCATCACAGATACGCAGTATTTT. It translates to CASSFPLAGGAITDTQYF.

This clone was seen a few times. This chain connects TRBV29-1 to TRBJ1-1; no clear D. Trimming shortened V by 6 bases and J by 1 base, and 9 bases separated the two germline ends. CDR3 length equals 12 residues. Germline CDR1 reads SQVTM; CDR2 reads ANQGSEA. In DNA form, the CDR3 reads TGCAGCGTCGGACGGACGAACACTGAAGCTTTCTTT. Its translation is CSVGRTNTEAFF.